This T cell receptor (beta chain) was obtained from a study of identical twins (dated by TCRdb to about 2016). Study-wide context: TCR alpha and beta repertoires from monozygotic twins, unrelated adults of various ages and cord blood were deep-sequenced to test whether fetal clonotypes persist. Replicate twin experiments were performed at different times using different library preparation protocols to rule out contamination.

The germline V gene yields MNHEY for CDR1 and SVGAGI for CDR2. Reading from cysteine to phenylalanine, the CDR3 counts 14 amino acids. Left in the record is the CDR3 DNA by itself, 42 bases read in frame from the first base. V drops 2 bases and J drops 2 bases, leaving 8 bases in between. The library was obtained by 5' RACE. The run used an Illumina HiSeq 2000. A universal primer binding site was introduced by template switching, and a unique molecular identifier was present in the final cDNA, enabling accurate counting of TCR cDNA molecules. Specific primers in the conserved constant-segment region were used to synthesize first-strand cDNA for TCR alpha and beta chains. To control for contamination, each cDNA library was double barcoded with a SMART-Mk sample barcode plus Illumina barcodes. Two successive PCR steps introduced TruSeq adapter sequences along with Illumina sample barcodes. The Illumina HiSeq platform was used with custom primers to sequence TCR alpha and beta cDNA libraries. Turning to the authors' computational methods: Unique molecular identifiers were extracted from raw reads with MiGEC, and CDR3 positions were determined with MiXCR. Recombination models were inferred per individual with the repgenHMM and IGoR tools using an EM algorithm. The tcR package in R was used for shared clonotype analysis, with sharing normalized by the product of cloneset sizes. To study raw recombination without the effects of thymic and clonal selection, out-of-frame nonproductive sequences were analyzed. TCRdb reworked the public reads: Q25 trimming with fastp, MiXCR clone assembly, productive beta chains retained. Duplicate CDR3 protein sequences are folded into a single record with the most common DNA and genes. It is TCRdb's table, rather than the study itself, that gives the V and J calls and clone size. This sample is represented by about 520,000 distinct CDR3 sequences; about 20% of them were singletons. Around 0.9% of the sample lies in the top ten.

What the study reported, not specific to this receptor: Invariant T cells such as MAIT and iNKT could partly confound zero-insertion analyses, though diverse VJ usage argued against this for most clonotypes. In monozygotic twins, out-of-frame TCR alpha sharing was systematically underestimated by recombination models, although the models agreed with sharing between unrelated individuals. A weaker excess of twin sharing was found in beta out-of-frame sequences because the signal-to-noise ratio was lowered by fewer shared sequences. Compared with coincidental sharing between unrelated individuals, out-of-frame TCR alpha sequences shared between twins showed an excess of sequences with low generation probability. Conclusions relied on cross-sectional statistical analysis, since the same donors could not be followed over many years. Fewer insertions were carried by abundant cord blood beta clonotypes; a weaker similar trend was observed in young adult naive repertoires, while no such trend was observed in memory repertoires.

All donors were healthy Caucasians. The twin cohort comprised three pairs of female monozygotic twins, all aged roughly 18 to 30 years. Positive isolation kits from Invitrogen were used to isolate the CD4+ and CD8+ T cell populations. About this clonotype itself: Its recognized antigen is unknown. The sample holds no much larger clone one base away, and base qualities are not on file.

These same data were also listed under a study on T cells expressing NK-cell markers. The second study's paper adds: TCR beta-chain repertoires were profiled in sorted CD3+CD56+NKG2C+, CD3+CD56+NKG2C- and CD3+CD56-NKG2C+ T-cell subsets from eight donors. Of the eight sequenced donors, seven were found to be HCMV-seropositive and one was found to be HCMV-seronegative. To restrict sorting to alphabetaTCR-expressing T cells, an anti-gammadeltaTCR antibody was added in several experiments. For six donors, the dominant CD3+CD56+NKG2C+ clonotypes were among the top 10 CD8+ clonotypes and accounted for about 1.0-7.0% of CD8+ T cells. Those dominant clonotypes were again the most abundant among CD3+CD56-NKG2C+ cells in several donors, at about 28.3-60.1%. It remained unclear whether the expanded NKG2C-expressing T cell clones were specific for HCMV antigens. Randomly selected healthy volunteers, three men and five women, were used as the eight sequenced donors. HCMV-specific IgG was detected in serum with a commercial ELISA kit to determine HCMV serostatus. MIGEC was used to demultiplex reads and group the reads by UMI, and MiTCR was used to assemble and quantify clonotypes. To exclude erroneous sequences, any TCR cDNA sequence not supported by at least two reads was discarded. Downstream repertoire analysis used the tcR package, and clonotypes were matched across fractions by CDR3 nucleotide sequence plus V segment. VDJmatch was used to annotate antigen specificity against VDJdb, with one amino acid substitution allowed in CDR3.

Sequenced input: CD4+ T cells sorted from blood. This chain joins TRBV6-5 to TRBJ2-3; TRBD2 could be the D gene, as 6 bases match. The clonotype was recovered from a woman between 18 and 29 years old in good health. The DNA reads as follows: TGTGCCAGCAGTTACAGCGGGTTCACAGATACGCAGTATTTT. Protein translation: CASSYSGFTDTQYF.